This T cell receptor (beta chain) was profiled in a study of Ad26.COV2.S vaccination and SARS-CoV-2 variants. Study observations and caveats: It was reported that spike-specific CD8+ and CD4+ T cell responses were substantially broad after vaccination.

Of note for this clone: What it binds is unknown.

Trimming at V came to 5 bases and at J to 6 bases, leaving 9 bases not matched to a gene. Germline CDR1 SGHVS, CDR2 FQNEAQ. This CDR3 has 15 amino acids. The data were produced by immunoSEQ multiplex PCR, yet TCRdb's version contains in-frame clones alone and is incomplete. The sample includes around 350,000 clones, about 91% seen only once; the top ten take about 3.9%. Sequenced material: peripheral blood, taken after recovery from COVID-19. This chain connects TRBV7-8 to TRBJ2-2, with 7 bases lining up with TRBD2. The sequence was collected from a human donor who had recovered from COVID-19. The chain's CDR3 is CASSEPGGGAGELFF. The CDR3 nucleotides read TGTGCCAGCAGCGAACCCGGGGGAGGGGCCGGGGAGCTGTTTTTT.